This T cell receptor (beta chain) was captured in a study of T-cell reconstitution after alpha-beta-depleted transplantation in children. In its sample, this clonotype was seen a few times. Its target is unknown. Unique molecular identifiers were used in preparing the TCRbeta library. TCRdb processed the PCR reads anew with MiXCR; each CDR3 protein has one entry. This table holds 700,000 to 950,000 distinct CDR3 sequences, about 15% found once. The study, taken as a whole, reports: Expanded graft clones numbering several hundred reportedly gave rise to alpha-beta T cells about two months after transplant. Certain patients had high TCRbeta diversity at day 60, and it came from recipient T cells and thymic progenitors that survived.

The V gene's germline CDR1 is ENHRY and CDR2 SYGVKD. The CDR3 runs to 15 residues. Trimming removed 7 bases from V and 2 bases from J, with 16 bases in between. The TCR sequence derives from a male patient younger than 18 who had a stem cell transplant for acute lymphoblastic leukemia, so the T cells may come from the graft donor. Here the sequenced sample was PBMCs, mostly from graft donor cells, taken 360 days after TCRalphabeta/CD19-depleted stem cell transplant. The V and J genes are TRBV10-3 and TRBJ2-3; TRBD1 might be the D (6 bases). DNA for the CDR3: TGTGCCATCATGGCCCCCGGGACAAACACAGATACGCAGTATTTT. It translates to CAIMAPGTNTDTQYF.